The rows below give T cell receptor beta chains drawn from one sample of a study of sequential checkpoint blockade in melanoma. Here immunoSEQ multiplex PCR was the method, and the copy in TCRdb shows in-frame clones only, minus some. Among about 21,000 clones listed, around 30% were seen once. The sample was tumor tissue (inferred from file names), taken from a patient given nivolumab and ipilimumab in sequence. The receptors shown here come from a human donor with melanoma. Each CDR3 is given with its conserved first and last residue. A D gene is named only where the DNA matches it firmly. The size entry is marked missing in some rows and otherwise reads once, few, many or a size class.

many TRBJ2-3 TRBD1 TRBV5-1 CASSPPGTGNTDTQYF TGCGCCAGCAGCCCTCCCGGGACAGGGAACACAGATACGCAGTATTTT
. TRBJ2-2 TRBD2 TRBV5-1 CASSLEGLGLTGELFF TGCGCCAGCAGCTTGGAGGGACTAGGTTTGACCGGGGAGCTGTTTTTT
. TRBJ2-1 . TRBV6-8 CASGGPPGEQFF TGTGCCAGCGGGGGACCGCCTGGTGAGCAGTTCTTC
few TRBJ2-5 TRBD1 TRBV6-8 CASSYAPGQATQYF TGTGCCAGCAGTTACGCCCCGGGACAGGCTACCCAGTACTTC
. TRBJ1-5 . TRBV19 CASKILEGSGSNQPQHF TGTGCCAGTAAAATTCTCGAGGGGTCAGGGAGCAATCAGCCCCAGCATTTT
. TRBJ2-1 . TRBV28 CASSSPGWSNEQFF TGTGCCAGCAGTTCCCCTGGGTGGTCCAATGAGCAGTTCTTC
. TRBJ2-1 TRBD2 TRBV5-1 CASSTLAGGFNEQFF TGCGCCAGCAGCACCCTAGCGGGGGGCTTCAATGAGCAGTTCTTC
. TRBJ1-2 TRBD1 TRBV19 CASSPGQGAKGYTF TGTGCCAGTAGTCCAGGACAGGGGGCAAAGGGCTACACCTTC
few TRBJ2-7 . TRBV7-7 CASSPSPGAGYEQYF TGTGCCAGCAGCCCCTCGCCAGGGGCTGGGTACGAGCAGTACTTC
. TRBJ1-5 . TRBV9 CASSEEGDHNQPQHF TGTGCCAGCAGTGAGGAAGGGGACCACAATCAGCCCCAGCATTTT
many TRBJ2-2 . TRBV4-1 CASSQEPTANTGELFF TGCGCCAGCAGCCAAGAACCGACCGCGAACACCGGGGAGCTGTTTTTT
. TRBJ2-1 TRBD1 TRBV18 CASSPPGQGTQQFF TGTGCCAGCTCACCACCGGGACAGGGGACCCAGCAGTTCTTC
few TRBJ1-2 TRBD1 TRBV15 CATGTGGAGDGYTF TGTGCCACGGGGACAGGGGGGGCGGGGGACGGCTACACCTTC
few TRBJ2-7 . TRBV30 CAGGRETYEQYF TGTGCCGGGGGCAGGGAAACCTACGAGCAGTACTTC
few TRBJ1-3 . TRBV11-3 CASRSQGHSGNTIYF TGTGCCAGCAGATCACAGGGTCACTCTGGAAACACCATATATTTT
. TRBJ2-7 . TRBV11-3 CASSLVSGKPFEQYF TGTGCCAGCAGCTTAGTCTCCGGGAAGCCCTTCGAGCAGTACTTC
few TRBJ1-5 . TRBV28 CASSSGLGEQPQHF TGTGCCAGCAGTTCCGGTCTGGGGGAGCAGCCCCAGCATTTT
once TRBJ2-5 TRBD1 TRBV12-5 CASGTGQGSETQYF TGTGCTAGTGGTACCGGACAGGGTTCGGAGACCCAGTACTTC
once TRBJ2-3 . TRBV5-1 CASSRQGHLQSGMDTQYF TGCGCCAGCAGCAGGCAGGGTCATCTCCAGAGTGGCATGGATACGCAGTATTTT
. TRBJ1-5 . TRBV30 CAWSVKGGANQPQHF TGTGCCTGGAGTGTAAAGGGGGGGGCTAATCAGCCCCAGCATTTT
. TRBJ1-1 . TRBV11-3 CASSLTNGNTEAFF TGTGCCAGCAGCCTCACCAACGGGAACACTGAAGCTTTCTTT
few TRBJ2-5 . TRBV10-2 CASKGSDKETQYF TGCGCCAGCAAGGGAAGTGATAAAGAGACCCAGTACTTC
. TRBJ1-2 . TRBV2 CASSEAAMAGVYGYTF TGTGCCAGCAGTGAAGCGGCTATGGCAGGGGTATATGGCTACACCTTC
. TRBJ2-7 TRBD2 TRBV11-3 CASSLVASGSPLAYEQYF TGTGCCAGCAGCTTGGTAGCTAGCGGGAGCCCCCTTGCCTACGAGCAGTACTTC